Listed here is a single T cell receptor (beta chain). This specimen comes from a study of blood T cell repertoires in COVID-19. Source study methods: Amplification of reference gene primers provided the estimated nucleated cell counts. Measured with immunoSEQ multiplex PCR; TCRdb has only the in-frame clones, and not every one. V and J calls and clone size come straight from that table; D and trimming were deduced from the DNA. The table shows about 200,000 clones, with approximately 90% occurring only once. Losses at the gene ends were 3 bases for V and 8 bases for J; bases not matched to a gene: 9. Germline loops: CDR1 SEHNR, CDR2 FQNEAQ (reference sequence). The length of the CDR3 is 14 residues.

The sample consisted of peripheral blood. This sequence originates from a man aged 45 to 65 with acute or convalescent COVID-19. The rearrangement links TRBV7-9 to TRBJ1-2; TRBD1 matches 7 bases. CDR3 sequence reads: CASSFTGAQGGYTF. CDR3 DNA sequence: TGTGCCAGCAGCTTTACAGGGGCACAGGGGGGCTACACCTTC.